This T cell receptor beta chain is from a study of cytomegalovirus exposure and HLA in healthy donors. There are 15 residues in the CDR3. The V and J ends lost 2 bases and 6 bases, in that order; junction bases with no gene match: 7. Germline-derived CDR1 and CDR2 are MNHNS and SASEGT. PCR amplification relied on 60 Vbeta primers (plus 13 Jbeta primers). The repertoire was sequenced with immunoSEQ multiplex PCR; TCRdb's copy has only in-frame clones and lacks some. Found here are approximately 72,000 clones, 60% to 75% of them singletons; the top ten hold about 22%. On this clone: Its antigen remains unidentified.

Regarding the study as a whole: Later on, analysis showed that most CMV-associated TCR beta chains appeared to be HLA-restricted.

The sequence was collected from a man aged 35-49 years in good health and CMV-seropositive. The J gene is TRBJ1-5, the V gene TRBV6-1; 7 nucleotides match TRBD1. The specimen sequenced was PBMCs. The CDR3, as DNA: TGTGCCAGCAGTGAACCAGGGGGTTCTGGTCAGCCCCAGCATTTT. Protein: CASSEPGGSGQPQHF.